The table lists the clone carrying this T cell receptor (beta chain) with a few counts. The record originates from a study of blood T cell repertoires in COVID-19. Whole-study context: T cells, B-cell-depleted T cells, or PBMCs provided the cDNA or gDNA that served as material.

The table came from immunoSEQ multiplex PCR; TCRdb's copy has only in-frame clones and leaves some out. The table lists approximately 180,000 clones, 84% of them singletons. The germline V and J ends were trimmed by 4 bases and 0 bases, with 16 bases remaining between them. The V gene's germline CDR1 is SGHRS and CDR2 YFSETQ. The CDR3 spans 17 residues. The V gene is TRBV5-1, the J gene TRBJ1-4, with a possible D match to TRBD1 (5 bases). Sequencing was carried out using PBMCs or T cells enriched from blood (not recorded which). The TCR comes from a man in his fifties or sixties who had recovered from COVID-19. The CDR3 coding sequence is TGCGCCAGCAGCCTGGCCGGACAACCTGCAACTAATGAAAAACTGTTTTTT. It translates to CASSLAGQPATNEKLFF.